This TCR beta chain was found in a study of T-cell memory formation after mild COVID-19. Study information: Largely donor-specific TCR clusters were found.

5'RACE with constant-segment primers yielded barcoded, UMI-tagged TCR alpha and TCR beta cDNA libraries. Each CDR3 protein gets one entry after TCRdb re-called the 5' RACE reads with MiXCR. This table has around 200,000 distinct CDR3 sequences, approximately 18% appearing once. Study-wide results and caveats: Memory sampled before infection contained some responding clones, suggesting cross-reactive memory joined. Day 15 to 85 contracting clones showed balanced CD4/CD8; day 15 to 37 expanders favored CD4+.

The CDR3 is made up of 12 amino acids. Germline assignment: CDR1 GTSNPN and CDR2 SVGIG (reference sequence). V was cut by 5 bases and J by 1 base, with 8 bases left in between. This clonotype came up a few times. Its antigen is unidentified. This TCR was recovered from a man between 18 and 35 years old who had mild COVID-19 (a few samples of this study predate the infection). Cell type and time point are not known. The chain couples TRBV30 to TRBJ1-1; D possibly corresponds to TRBD1 (6 bases). Source material: PBMCs or a T cell subset sorted from them (not recorded which). The CDR3: CAWDRQNTEAFF. CDR3 coding DNA: TGTGCCTGGGACAGGCAGAACACTGAAGCTTTCTTT.